This T cell receptor beta chain was documented in a study of cytomegalovirus exposure and HLA in healthy donors. Study findings and constraints: CMV serostatus was the only recorded immune exposure for donors. In a later analysis, TCR association rates varied by HLA locus: DRB1 most, HLA-C fewest.

Per germline, CDR1 SGHTA and CDR2 FQGNSA. The V segment lost 6 bases and the J segment 8 bases; nucleotides outside the gene matches: 9. This CDR3 has 13 residues. The PCR used 60 Vbeta and 13 Jbeta primers. The repertoire was sequenced with immunoSEQ multiplex PCR; TCRdb's copy has only in-frame clones and lacks some. The table lists over 150,000 clones, approximately 80% of them singletons. The donors, nominally healthy at sampling, likely had unrecorded immune exposures. As for this clone: Its antigen is undetermined.

The sequence came from a male donor in good health and CMV-seronegative. The sequencing input was PBMCs. The chain joins TRBV7-2 to TRBJ1-2, with 7 bases aligning to TRBD1. This CDR3 reads CASSTDRVEGYTF. The DNA for the CDR3 is TGTGCCAGCAGTACCGACAGGGTTGAGGGCTACACCTTC.